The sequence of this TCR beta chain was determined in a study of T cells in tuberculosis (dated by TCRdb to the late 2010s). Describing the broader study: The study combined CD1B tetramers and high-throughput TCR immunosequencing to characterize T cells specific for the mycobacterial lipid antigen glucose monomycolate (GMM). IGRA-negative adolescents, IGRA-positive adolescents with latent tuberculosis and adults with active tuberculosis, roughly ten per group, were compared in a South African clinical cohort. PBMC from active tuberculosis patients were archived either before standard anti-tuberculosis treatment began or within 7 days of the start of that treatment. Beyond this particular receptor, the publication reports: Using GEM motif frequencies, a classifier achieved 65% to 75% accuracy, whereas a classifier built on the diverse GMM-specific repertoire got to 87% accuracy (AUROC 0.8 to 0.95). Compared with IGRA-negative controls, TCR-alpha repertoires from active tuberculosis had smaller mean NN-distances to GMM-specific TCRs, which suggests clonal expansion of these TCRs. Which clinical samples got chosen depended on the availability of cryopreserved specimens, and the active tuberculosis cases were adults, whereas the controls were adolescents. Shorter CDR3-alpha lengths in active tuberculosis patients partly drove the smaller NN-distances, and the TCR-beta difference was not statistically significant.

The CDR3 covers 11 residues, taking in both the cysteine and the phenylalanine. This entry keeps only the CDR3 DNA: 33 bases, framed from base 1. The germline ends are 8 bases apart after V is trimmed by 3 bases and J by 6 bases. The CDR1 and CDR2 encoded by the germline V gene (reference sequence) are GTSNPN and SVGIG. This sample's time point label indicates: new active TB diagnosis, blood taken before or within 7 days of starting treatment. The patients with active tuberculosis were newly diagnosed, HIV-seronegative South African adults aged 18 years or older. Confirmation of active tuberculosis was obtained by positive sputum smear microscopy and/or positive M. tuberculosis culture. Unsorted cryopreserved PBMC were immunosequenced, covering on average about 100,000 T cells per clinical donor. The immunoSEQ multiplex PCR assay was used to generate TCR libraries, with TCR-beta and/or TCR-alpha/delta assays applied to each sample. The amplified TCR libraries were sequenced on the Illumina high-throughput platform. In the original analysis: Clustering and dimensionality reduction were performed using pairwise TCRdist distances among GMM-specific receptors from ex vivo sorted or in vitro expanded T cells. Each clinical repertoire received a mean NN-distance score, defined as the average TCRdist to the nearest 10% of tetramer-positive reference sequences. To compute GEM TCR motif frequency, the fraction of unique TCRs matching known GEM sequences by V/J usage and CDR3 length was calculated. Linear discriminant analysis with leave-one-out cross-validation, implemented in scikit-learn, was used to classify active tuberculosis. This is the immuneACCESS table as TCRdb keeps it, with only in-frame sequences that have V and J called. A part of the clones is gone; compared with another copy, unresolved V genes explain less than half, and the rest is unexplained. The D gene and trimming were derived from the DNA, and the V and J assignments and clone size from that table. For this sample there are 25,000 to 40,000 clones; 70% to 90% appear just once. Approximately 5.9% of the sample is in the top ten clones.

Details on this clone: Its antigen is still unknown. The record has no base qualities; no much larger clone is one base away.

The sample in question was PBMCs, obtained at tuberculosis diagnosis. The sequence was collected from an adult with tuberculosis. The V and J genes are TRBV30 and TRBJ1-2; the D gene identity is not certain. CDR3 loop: CAWRIEDGYTF. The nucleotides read TGTGCCTGGAGGATAGAGGATGGCTACACCTTC.